This T cell receptor beta chain was obtained from a study of cytomegalovirus exposure and HLA in healthy donors. Study-wide context: The early release's HLA-typed donors yielded roughly 85 million unique TCRs.

The study, taken as a whole, reports: Reports showed the classifier diagnosing cytomegalovirus status with high specificity and sensitivity. Among TCR beta chains of equal frequency, HLA-associated ones were more clonally expanded in a later analysis. In a later analysis, an Asian-associated ancestry cluster reportedly showed fewer N-insertions than the roughly 690-donor mean.

Trimming took 6 bases from V and 7 from J; bases not matched to a gene: 6. The CDR3 sequence is 14 residues long. CDR1 is SNHLY and CDR2 is FYNNEI in the germline V gene. The PCR employed 60 Vbeta primers together with 13 Jbeta primers. TCRdb keeps only in-frame clones here, not all; method: immunoSEQ multiplex PCR. The data show roughly 73,000 clones, 78% seen once. This clone has just a few counts. Its antigen remains unknown. The sequenced sample consisted of PBMCs. The rearrangement uses TRBV2 and TRBJ1-1, with TRBD1 matching over 12 bases. This TCR was sampled from a man aged 35 to 55 in good health and CMV-seronegative. The CDR3 loop reads CASRGTGGVGEAFF. CDR3 DNA sequence: TGTGCCAGCAGGGGGACAGGGGGCGTGGGTGAAGCTTTCTTT.